This T cell receptor beta chain was sequenced for a study of CD8 T cells in Susac syndrome. Broader study findings: It was acknowledged by the study that relatively few individuals were included in its TCR sequencing and HLA analysis.

In regard to this clonotype: Its antigen is unknown.

It was with random hexamers that about 0.45 to 1 ug RNA was reverse transcribed. The CDR3 of TCR beta was amplified by immunoSEQ multiplex PCR across 54 Vbeta and 13 Jbeta. TCRdb re-called the immunoSEQ multiplex PCR reads through MiXCR, storing one row per CDR3 protein. Seen here are around 150,000 distinct CDR3 sequences, around 96% observed once, and the top ten hold approximately 0.11%. It was treatment-naive patients with stable or active relapsing-remitting disease who made up the multiple sclerosis controls. The V end lost 5 bases, the J end lost 4 bases, and 17 bases lay between the germline ends. The CDR3 has 15 residues. Germline V lookup: CDR1 MNHEY, CDR2 SMNVEV (reference sequence).

The receptor was isolated from a human donor with multiple sclerosis. The chain recombines TRBV27 with TRBJ2-5; a weak D match, TRBD2 (7 bases). Sequencing was carried out using CD4+ T cells from PBMCs. The CDR3 protein is CASSPRRGGGETQYF. The CDR3 DNA reads TGTGCCAGCAGTCCCCGGCGGGGAGGGGGAGAGACCCAGTACTTC.